The 25 T cell receptor beta chains below come from one sample, sequenced in a study of blood T cell repertoires in COVID-19. Only in-frame clones appear in the TCRdb table, and some are missing; sequencing was by immunoSEQ multiplex PCR. The sample has around 200,000 clones, 83% seen once. The source material was peripheral blood. The source is a woman in her twenties or thirties with COVID-19, enrolled during active disease.

This chain links TRBV2 with TRBJ2-7, with TRBD2 matching 9 bases. V was pared by 4 bases and J by 3 bases, with 7 bases of the junction left unmatched. The CDR3 covers 15 residues. Germline V gene sequence: CDR1 SNHLY, CDR2 FYNNEI. The CDR3 protein is CASSVSGLASYEQYF. The CDR3 DNA reads TGTGCCAGCAGTGTGTCCGGACTAGCGAGCTACGAGCAGTACTTC.

The chain carries TRBV4-3 and TRBJ2-1; D perhaps matches TRBD1 (6 bases). The CDR3 extends over 16 amino acids. The germline V gene has CDR1 LGHNA and CDR2 YSLEER. Trimming left V 1 base short and J 2 bases short, with 12 bases between. The CDR3 sequence is CASSQGQGLTYNEQFF. The CDR3 DNA reads as TGCGCCAGCAGCCAAGGTCAGGGGCTAACCTACAATGAGCAGTTCTTC.

The chain joins TRBV7-9 to TRBJ2-6; 10 bases are shared with TRBD1. The CDR3 is made up of 19 amino acids. J gave up 0 bases and V 5 bases, and 10 bases lay outside the gene matches. In germline, CDR1 is SEHNR, CDR2 FQNEAQ (reference sequence). The chain's CDR3 is CASSQPFGTGASGANVLTF. For the CDR3, the DNA is TGTGCCAGCAGCCAACCTTTTGGGACAGGGGCCTCTGGGGCCAACGTCCTGACTTTC.

The rearrangement links TRBV18 to TRBJ1-1; 9 bases are shared with TRBD1. CDR1 is KGHSH and CDR2 is LQKENI in the germline V gene. The CDR3 consists of 16 residues. V trimming: 6 bases; J trimming: 3 bases; junction bases outside the gene matches: 11. CDR3 amino acids: CASSSRDRVRDTEAFF. For the CDR3, the DNA is TGTGCCAGCTCTTCCCGGGACAGGGTGAGAGACACTGAAGCTTTCTTT.

V usage is TRBV5-1 and J usage is TRBJ2-1; 11 positions agree with TRBD1. V shed 4 bases and J 2 bases; nucleotides not matched to a gene: 2. The CDR3 length is 15 residues. Germline values: CDR1 SGHRS, CDR2 YFSETQ. The CDR3 here is CASSLDRGPYNEQFF. CDR3 sequence (DNA): TGCGCCAGCAGCCTGGACAGGGGGCCCTACAATGAGCAGTTCTTC.

This clone has only a few counts. The chain links TRBV5-1 to TRBJ2-1; 11 nucleotides agree with TRBD2. The CDR3 spans 14 residues. Germline V gene sequence: CDR1 SGHRS, CDR2 YFSETQ. The V and J ends lost 3 bases and 9 bases, in that order; junction bases with no gene match: 5. The CDR3 spells CASSSGLAGTEQFF. The CDR3, as DNA: TGCGCCAGCAGCTCCGGACTAGCGGGCACTGAGCAGTTCTTC. Full variable domain (remainder filled in from reference TRBV5-1 and TRBJ2-1): KAGVTQTPRYLIKTRGQQVTLSCSPISGHRSVSWYQQTPGQGLQFLFEYFSETQRNKGNFPGRFSGRQFSNSRSEMNVSTLELGDSALYLCASSSGLAGTEQFFGPGTRLTVL.

The rearrangement joins TRBV7-9 to TRBJ2-3, with TRBD2 matching 15 bases. This CDR3 is 18 amino acids long. The ends lost 5 bases at V and 1 base at J; junction bases unmatched: 7. Germline CDR1 reads SEHNR; CDR2 reads FQNEAQ (reference sequence). The CDR3 is CASSIGTSGRRGTDTQYF. As DNA, the CDR3 is TGTGCCAGCAGCATTGGGACTAGCGGGAGGAGGGGCACAGATACGCAGTATTTT. The full variable domain, completed using reference TRBV7-9 and TRBJ2-3, is DTGVSQNPRHKITKRGQNVTFRCDPISEHNRLYWYRQTLGQGPEFLTYFQNEAQLEKSRLLSDRFSAERPKGSFSTLEIQRTEQGDSAMYLCASSIGTSGRRGTDTQYFGPGTRLTVL.

The chain carries TRBV5-4 and TRBJ1-4, with TRBD1 matching over 8 bases. CDR3 size: 14 residues. The V and J ends lost 4 bases and 7 bases, in that order; junction bases with no gene match: 6. Germline V lookup: CDR1 SGHNT, CDR2 YYREEE (reference sequence). CDR3 nucleotides: TGTGCCAGCAGCCTCGGACAGGGCCGTGAAAAACTGTTTTTT. The encoded protein is CASSLGQGREKLFF. Looking up the rest from reference TRBV5-4 and TRBJ1-4 gives the full variable domain: ETGVTQSPTHLIKTRGQQVTLRCSSQSGHNTVSWYQQALGQGPQFIFQYYREEENGRGNFPPRFSGLQFPNYSSELNVNALELDDSALYLCASSLGQGREKLFFGSGTQLSVL.

This clone was detected a few times. The gene calls are TRBV24-1 and TRBJ2-5; TRBD1 matches at 11 bases. The length of the CDR3 is 14 residues. J was trimmed by 5 bases and V by 10 bases; bases with no gene match: 8. Germline V gene sequence: CDR1 KGHDR, CDR2 SFDVKD. CDR3 DNA: TGTGCCACTACTCTGGGACAGGGGGGGGAGACCCAGTACTTC. Amino acid sequence: CATTLGQGGETQYF.

The rearrangement uses TRBV27 and TRBJ1-6; no clear D. With 7 bases removed from V and 10 bases from J, the gap between germline ends came to 20 bases. The CDR3 length is 15 residues. CDR1 is MNHEY and CDR2 is SMNVEV in the germline V gene (reference sequence). The CDR3 sequence: CASTEMYGIRSPLHF. The CDR3 DNA is TGTGCCAGCACCGAAATGTACGGGATCAGATCACCCCTCCACTTT.

J is TRBJ1-1 and V is TRBV7-2, with a possible D match to TRBD1 (6 bases). The CDR3 covers 14 residues. Germline CDR1 is SGHTA and CDR2 is FQGNSA. Deletions cut 5 bases from V and 4 bases from J, with 14 bases between. Here the CDR3 DNA reads TGTGCCAGCAGCAACAGGGCCGGGGCCACTGAAGCTTTCTTT. Translated: CASSNRAGATEAFF.

The gene calls are TRBV18 and TRBJ1-1; D might be TRBD1 (6 bases). The V and J ends lost 4 bases and 4 bases respectively, with 13 bases between them. The CDR3 runs 14 residues. Germline assignment: CDR1 KGHSH and CDR2 LQKENI. The DNA for the CDR3 is TGTGCCAGCTCACGCCAGGGGAGTGGCACTGAAGCTTTCTTT. Encoded protein: CASSRQGSGTEAFF.

The chain recombines TRBV4-2 with TRBJ2-7, with D possibly being TRBD1 (6 bases). V shed 1 base and J shed 2 bases, with 15 bases lying between them. CDR3 length: 16 residues. CDR1 is LGHNA and CDR2 is YNFKEQ in the germline V gene. The DNA for the CDR3 is TGTGCCAGCAGCCAAGTAAAGACAGGCGATACCTACGAGCAGTACTTC. Translation: CASSQVKTGDTYEQYF.

The chain uses TRBV5-6 and TRBJ2-5; possible D gene TRBD1, 6 bases. Between the trimmed V and J ends, which lost 6 bases and 8 bases, there was a span of 17 bases. Per germline, CDR1 SGHDT and CDR2 YYEEEE. The CDR3 runs 13 residues. The CDR3 is CASILGATGTQYF. The CDR3 coding sequence is TGTGCCAGCATCCTGGGGGCCACTGGAACCCAGTACTTC.

This clone has just one count. The rearrangement joins TRBV19 to TRBJ1-5, with TRBD1 identical over 8 bases. Germline V gene lookup returns CDR1 LNHDA and CDR2 SQIVND (reference sequence). The V segment lost 5 bases and the J segment 6 bases; nucleotides outside the gene matches: 9. This CDR3 comprises 15 residues. CDR3 nucleotide sequence: TGTGCCAGTAGTCCCCTAGGACAGGGAACTCAGCCCCAGCATTTT. This codes for CASSPLGQGTQPQHF.

The chain carries TRBV6-5 and TRBJ2-7; maybe TRBD2 (5 bases). Germline lookup yields CDR1 MNHEY and CDR2 SVGAGI. The CDR3 spans 13 residues. V gave up 6 bases and J gave up 2 bases, with 11 bases separating them. The CDR3 DNA reads TGTGCCAGCAGCGGGGTACCAACCTACGAGCAGTACTTC. Translating gives CASSGVPTYEQYF.

The gene calls are TRBV18 and TRBJ1-3; 7 bases are a match to TRBD1. Germline-derived CDR1 and CDR2 are KGHSH and LQKENI. J was trimmed by 0 bases and V by 2 bases; bases with no gene match: 4. The CDR3 loop spans 16 amino acids. The CDR3 nucleotides are TGTGCCAGCTCACCAGACAGGGTGAGCTCTGGAAACACCATATATTTT. Protein product: CASSPDRVSSGNTIYF.

The rearrangement links TRBV19 to TRBJ2-7; D is possibly TRBD1 (6 bases). Germline V gene lookup returns CDR1 LNHDA and CDR2 SQIVND (reference sequence). The CDR3 covers 14 residues. Trimming took off 3 bases at V and 0 bases at J, with 9 bases between the two ends. The DNA for the CDR3 is TGTGCCAGTAGTATTCTGGACAGCTCCTACGAGCAGTACTTC. Translation gives CASSILDSSYEQYF.

This clone showed up just a few times. This sequence joins TRBV5-4 and TRBJ1-1; 7 nucleotides agree with TRBD1. The CDR3 runs to 16 residues. Germline V gene sequence: CDR1 SGHNT, CDR2 YYREEE (reference sequence). After removal of 0 bases from V and 7 bases from J, the junction contained 12 bases not matched to a gene. CDR3 coding DNA: TGTGCCAGCAGCTTGGGGGCGGCAGGGGGGCCTAGTGAAGCTTTCTTT. This translates into CASSLGAAGGPSEAFF. Filled out from reference TRBV5-4 and TRBJ1-1, the complete variable domain reads ETGVTQSPTHLIKTRGQQVTLRCSSQSGHNTVSWYQQALGQGPQFIFQYYREEENGRGNFPPRFSGLQFPNYSSELNVNALELDDSALYLCASSLGAAGGPSEAFFGQGTRLTVV.

This sequence joins TRBV9 and TRBJ2-7; the match to TRBD1 covers 8 bases. This CDR3 has 13 residues. Losses at the gene ends were 3 bases for V and 2 bases for J; bases not matched to a gene: 1. The germline V gene has CDR1 SGDLS and CDR2 YYNGEE. The CDR3 DNA reads TGTGCCAGCAGCGGGGACAGGCCCTACGAGCAGTACTTC. Translation gives CASSGDRPYEQYF.

A word on this clone: At one boundary the junction diverges from the germline segment, which might be a read error. J is TRBJ2-7 and V is TRBV19; D possibly corresponds to TRBD1 (5 bases). There are 17 residues in the CDR3. The germline gives CDR1 LNHDA, CDR2 SQIVND (reference sequence). The CDR3 nucleotides are TGTGCCAGAAGTAGGGGTTTGAGGATAGGGGACTCCTACGAGCAGTACTTC. Residues: CARSRGLRIGDSYEQYF.

This chain links TRBV11-2 with TRBJ1-1, with a weak D call TRBD1 (6 bases). The CDR3 runs 14 residues. V was clipped by 5 bases and J by 5 bases, with 15 bases between them. Germline V gene data show CDR1 as SGHAT and CDR2 as FQNNGV. CDR3 DNA: TGTGCCAGCAGCCCGAGGGGGGGGGAAACTGAAGCTTTCTTT. This sequence encodes CASSPRGGETEAFF.

This chain joins TRBV5-1 and TRBJ2-3; a weak D match, TRBD2 (6 bases). The CDR3 is 15 residues long. V lost 0 bases, J lost 4 bases, and 12 bases lay in between. CDR1 SGHRS and CDR2 YFSETQ come from the germline V gene. The CDR3 DNA is TGCGCCAGCAGCTTGGAACTTAGCGGTTCAGATACGCAGTATTTT. This encodes CASSLELSGSDTQYF.

J is TRBJ1-1 and V is TRBV3-1 (or the pseudogene TRBV3-2); 8 positions match TRBD1. V gave up 8 bases and J gave up 1 base; unmatched junction bases: 6. CDR1 is LGHDT and CDR2 is YNNKEL in the germline V gene (reference sequence). This CDR3 is built from 14 residues. CDR3 DNA sequence: TGTGCCAGCGGGCAGGGGGCGCAGAACACTGAAGCTTTCTTT. Encoded protein: CASGQGAQNTEAFF.

The chain is built from TRBV19 and TRBJ1-1; TRBD1 might be the D (6 bases). The V and J ends lost 5 bases and 1 base respectively, with 14 bases between them. This CDR3 has 15 amino acids. The germline gives CDR1 LNHDA, CDR2 SQIVND (reference sequence). This CDR3 is CASSLSSGANTEAFF. In DNA form, the CDR3 reads TGTGCCAGTAGTTTATCTTCAGGGGCGAACACTGAAGCTTTCTTT.